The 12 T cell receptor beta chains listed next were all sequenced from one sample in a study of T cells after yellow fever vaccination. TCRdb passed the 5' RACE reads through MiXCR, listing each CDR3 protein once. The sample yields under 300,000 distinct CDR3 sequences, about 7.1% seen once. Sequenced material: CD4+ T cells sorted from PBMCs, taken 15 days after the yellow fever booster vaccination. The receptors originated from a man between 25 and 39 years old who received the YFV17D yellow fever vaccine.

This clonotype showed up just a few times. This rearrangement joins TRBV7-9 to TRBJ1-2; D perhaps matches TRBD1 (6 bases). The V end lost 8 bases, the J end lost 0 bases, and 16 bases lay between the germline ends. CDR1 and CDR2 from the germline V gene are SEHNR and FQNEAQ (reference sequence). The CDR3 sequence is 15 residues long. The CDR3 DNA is TGTGCCAGCCTCCGCCGGGACATCTCTAACTATGGCTACACCTTC. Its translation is CASLRRDISNYGYTF.

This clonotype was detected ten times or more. CDR3: CASSGGELFF. The CDR3 bases are TGTGCCAGCAGTGGTGGGGAGCTGTTTTTT. V and J are TRBV7-9 and TRBJ2-2, with D uncertain. Germline values: CDR1 SEHNR, CDR2 FQNEAQ (reference sequence). Trimming cost V 6 bases and J 8 bases, with 4 bases left between them. This CDR3 comprises 10 residues.

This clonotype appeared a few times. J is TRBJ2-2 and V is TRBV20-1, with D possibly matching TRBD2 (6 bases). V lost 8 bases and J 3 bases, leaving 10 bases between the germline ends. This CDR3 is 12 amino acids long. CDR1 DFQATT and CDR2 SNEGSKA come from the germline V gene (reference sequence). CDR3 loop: CSPQRDTGELFF. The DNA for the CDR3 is TGCAGTCCTCAGCGGGACACCGGGGAGCTGTTTTTT.

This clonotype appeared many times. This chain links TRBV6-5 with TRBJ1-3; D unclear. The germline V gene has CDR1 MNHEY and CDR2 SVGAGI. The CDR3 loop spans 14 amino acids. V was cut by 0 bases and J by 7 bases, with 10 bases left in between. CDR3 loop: CASSYSDSLNTIYF. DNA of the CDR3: TGTGCCAGCAGTTACTCTGACTCGTTGAACACCATATATTTT.

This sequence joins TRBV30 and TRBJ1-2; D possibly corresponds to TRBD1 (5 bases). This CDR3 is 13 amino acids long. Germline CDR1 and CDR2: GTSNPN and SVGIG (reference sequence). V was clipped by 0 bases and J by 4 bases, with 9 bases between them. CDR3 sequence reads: CAWSVGRGYGYTF. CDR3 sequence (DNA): TGTGCCTGGAGTGTTGGGAGGGGCTATGGCTACACCTTC. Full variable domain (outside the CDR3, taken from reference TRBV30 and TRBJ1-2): SQTIHQWPATLVQPVGSPLSLECTVEGTSNPNLYWYRQAAGRGLQLLFYSVGIGQISSEVPQNLSASRPQDRQFILSSKKLLLSDSGFYLCAWSVGRGYGYTFGSGTRLTVV.

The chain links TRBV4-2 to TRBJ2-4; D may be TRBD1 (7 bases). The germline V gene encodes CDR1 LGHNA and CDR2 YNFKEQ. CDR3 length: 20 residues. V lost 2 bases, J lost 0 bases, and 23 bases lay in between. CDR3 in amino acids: CASSQLLQGGQKRAKNIQYF. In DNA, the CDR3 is TGTGCCAGCAGCCAACTCTTGCAGGGGGGCCAGAAAAGAGCCAAAAACATTCAGTACTTC.

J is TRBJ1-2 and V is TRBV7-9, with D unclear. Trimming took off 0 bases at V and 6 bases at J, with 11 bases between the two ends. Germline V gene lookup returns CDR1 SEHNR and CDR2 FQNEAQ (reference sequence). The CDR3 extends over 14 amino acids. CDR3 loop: CASSLASQVHGYTF. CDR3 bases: TGTGCCAGCAGCTTAGCGTCCCAGGTTCATGGCTACACCTTC.

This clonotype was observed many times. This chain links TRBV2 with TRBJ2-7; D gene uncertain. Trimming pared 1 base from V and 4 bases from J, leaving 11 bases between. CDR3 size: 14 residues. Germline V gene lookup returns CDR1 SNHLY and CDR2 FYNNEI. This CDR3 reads CASSEVRIEYEQYF. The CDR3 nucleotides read TGTGCCAGCAGTGAAGTCAGGATAGAGTACGAGCAGTACTTC.

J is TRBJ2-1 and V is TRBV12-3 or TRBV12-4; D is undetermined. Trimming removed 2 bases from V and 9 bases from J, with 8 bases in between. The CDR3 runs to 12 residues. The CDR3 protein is CASSLSVGEQFF. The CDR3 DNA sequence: TGTGCCAGCAGTTTATCTGTAGGTGAGCAGTTCTTC.

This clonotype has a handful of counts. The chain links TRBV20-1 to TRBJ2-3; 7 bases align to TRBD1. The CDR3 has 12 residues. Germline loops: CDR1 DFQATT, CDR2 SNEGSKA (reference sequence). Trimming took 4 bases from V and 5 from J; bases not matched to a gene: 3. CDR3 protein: CSATYRGDTQYF. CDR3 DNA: TGCAGTGCTACCTACAGGGGAGATACGCAGTATTTT.

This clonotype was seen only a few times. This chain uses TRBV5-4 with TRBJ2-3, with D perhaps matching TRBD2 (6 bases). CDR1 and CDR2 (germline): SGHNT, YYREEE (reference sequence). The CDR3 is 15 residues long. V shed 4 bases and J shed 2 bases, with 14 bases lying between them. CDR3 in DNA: TGTGCCAGCAGCCCGGAGGGACGGAACACAGATACGCAGTATTTT. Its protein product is CASSPEGRNTDTQYF.

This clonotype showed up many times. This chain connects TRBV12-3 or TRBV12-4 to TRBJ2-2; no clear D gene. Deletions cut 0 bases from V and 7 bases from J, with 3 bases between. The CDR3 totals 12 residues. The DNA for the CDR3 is TGTGCCAGCAGTTTAGCGGGCGGGGAGCTGTTTTTT. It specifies CASSLAGGELFF.